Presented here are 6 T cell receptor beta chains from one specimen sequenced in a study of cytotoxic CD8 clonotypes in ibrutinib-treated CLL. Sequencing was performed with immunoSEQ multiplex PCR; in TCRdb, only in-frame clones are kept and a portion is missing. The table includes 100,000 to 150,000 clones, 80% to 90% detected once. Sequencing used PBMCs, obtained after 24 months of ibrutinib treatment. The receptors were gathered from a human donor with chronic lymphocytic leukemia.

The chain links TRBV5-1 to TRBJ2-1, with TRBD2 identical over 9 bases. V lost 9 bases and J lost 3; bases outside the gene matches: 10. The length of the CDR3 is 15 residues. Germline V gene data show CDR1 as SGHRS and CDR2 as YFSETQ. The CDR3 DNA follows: TGCGCCACCGACTTAGCGGGAGTCGGCTACAATGAGCAGTTCTTC. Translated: CATDLAGVGYNEQFF.

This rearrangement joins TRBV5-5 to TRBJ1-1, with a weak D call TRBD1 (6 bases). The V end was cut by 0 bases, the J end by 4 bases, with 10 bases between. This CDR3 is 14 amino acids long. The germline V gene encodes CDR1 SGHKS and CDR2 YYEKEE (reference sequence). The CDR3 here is CASSLEGGSTEAFF. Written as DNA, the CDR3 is TGTGCCAGCAGCTTGGAAGGGGGGAGCACTGAAGCTTTCTTT.

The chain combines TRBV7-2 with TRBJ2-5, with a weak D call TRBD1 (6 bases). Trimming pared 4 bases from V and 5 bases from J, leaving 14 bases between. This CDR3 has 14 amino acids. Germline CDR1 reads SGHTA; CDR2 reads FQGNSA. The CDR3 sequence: CASSSTGPGETQYF. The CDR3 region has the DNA TGTGCCAGCAGCTCGACAGGCCCGGGGGAGACCCAGTACTTC.

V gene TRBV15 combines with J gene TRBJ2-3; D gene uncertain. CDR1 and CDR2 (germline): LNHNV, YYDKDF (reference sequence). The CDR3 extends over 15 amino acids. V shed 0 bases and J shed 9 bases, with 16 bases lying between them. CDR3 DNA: TGTGCCACCAGCAGAGATCGGCCGGGTGGAGACACGCAGTATTTT. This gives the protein CATSRDRPGGDTQYF.

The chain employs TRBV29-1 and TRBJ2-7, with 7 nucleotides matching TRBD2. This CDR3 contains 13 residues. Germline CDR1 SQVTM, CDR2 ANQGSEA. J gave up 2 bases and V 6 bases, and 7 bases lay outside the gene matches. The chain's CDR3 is CSVLADITYEQYF. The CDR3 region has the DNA TGCAGCGTCCTAGCGGACATCACCTACGAGCAGTACTTC.

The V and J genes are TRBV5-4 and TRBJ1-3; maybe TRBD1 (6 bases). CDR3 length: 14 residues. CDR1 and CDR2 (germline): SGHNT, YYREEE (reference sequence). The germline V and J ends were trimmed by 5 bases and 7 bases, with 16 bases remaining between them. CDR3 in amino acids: CASRPDRPPNTIYF. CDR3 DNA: TGTGCCAGCAGACCAGACAGGCCTCCGAACACCATATATTTT.